Presented here are 3 T cell receptor beta chains from one specimen sequenced in a study of T cells after yellow fever vaccination. TCRdb ran MiXCR on the 5' RACE reads and lists one entry per CDR3 protein. The sample contains over 300,000 distinct CDR3 sequences, around 3.9% of which appear only once. The sequencing used PBMCs, collected on the day of the yellow fever booster vaccination. The receptors shown here come from a man in his late teens or twenties who received the YFV17D yellow fever vaccine.

This clonotype was recorded a few times. The V gene is TRBV5-1, the J gene TRBJ2-5, with 7 bases that match TRBD2. Germline assignment: CDR1 SGHRS and CDR2 YFSETQ. The CDR3 spans 15 residues. Trimming at V came to 2 bases and at J to 2 bases, leaving 6 bases not matched to a gene. The CDR3, as DNA: TGCGCCAGCAGCTTATTGGAGCGGGGTCAAGAGACCCAGTACTTC. This encodes CASSLLERGQETQYF.

In this sample, this clonotype turned up many times. V usage is TRBV7-2 and J usage is TRBJ1-1, with a weak D call TRBD1 (5 bases). In germline, CDR1 is SGHTA, CDR2 FQGNSA. Trimming removed 6 bases from V and 4 bases from J, with 12 bases in between. CDR3 length: 13 residues. CDR3 residues: CASRRGLTTEAFF. The CDR3 region has the DNA TGTGCCAGCAGGAGGGGACTTACCACTGAAGCTTTCTTT. Full variable domain (missing parts from reference TRBV7-2 and TRBJ1-1): GAGVSQSPSNKVTEKGKDVELRCDPISGHTALYWYRQSLGQGLEFLIYFQGNSAPDKSGLPSDRFSAERTGGSVSTLTIQRTQQEDSAVYLCASRRGLTTEAFFGQGTRLTVV.

The CDR3: CASSWAVREKLFF. As DNA, the CDR3 is TGTGCCAGCAGTTGGGCCGTACGAGAAAAACTGTTTTTT. The V gene is TRBV27, the J gene TRBJ1-4; D unresolved. Germline V gene data show CDR1 as MNHEY and CDR2 as SMNVEV (reference sequence). This CDR3 has 13 amino acids. The ends were cut back, 4 bases at V and 8 bases at J, with 11 bases in the middle. The full variable domain, its missing parts supplied by reference TRBV27 and TRBJ1-4, is EAQVTQNPRYLITVTGKKLTVTCSQNMNHEYMSWYRQDPGLGLRQIYYSMNVEVTDKGDVPEGYKVSRKEKRNFPLILESPSPNQTSLYFCASSWAVREKLFFGSGTQLSVL.